This TCR beta chain was documented in a study of Graves' ophthalmopathy and Graves' hyperthyroidism (dated by TCRdb to between 2018 and 2020). Study-wide context: Hyperthyroidism was considered stable if no progression to ophthalmopathy occurred within 18 months of follow-up. The study used TCR beta repertoire signatures to distinguish Graves' ophthalmopathy from Graves' hyperthyroidism and to predict progression to ophthalmopathy. In roughly 6 hyperthyroidism patients, the T-cell repertoires found in thyroid tissue were compared with those found in blood. In total, around 140 blood samples were TCR-sequenced: fewer than 50 ophthalmopathy, over 70 hyperthyroidism and approximately 17 hyperthyroidism-to-ophthalmopathy patients. For independent validation, a separate cohort was made up of some 18 hyperthyroidism patients plus 17 patients who later progressed from hyperthyroidism to ophthalmopathy. To explore V-J signatures that separate ophthalmopathy from hyperthyroidism, a discovery set of about 100 patients was enrolled, consisting of 43 with ophthalmopathy and roughly 59 with stable hyperthyroidism. Following sampling, methimazole starting at 30 mg daily was administered to hyperthyroidism patients, and high-dose intravenous methylprednisolone was administered to ophthalmopathy patients.

Hyperthyroidism patients were newly diagnosed, were aged 18 to 65 years, and had a disease duration under 2 months. Anyone with other autoimmune diseases, uncontrolled infections, pregnancy or lactation was excluded from the study. Clinical symptoms, serum thyroxine, TRAb, thyroid ultrasound and orbital computed tomography formed the basis of the diagnosis. Total RNA was extracted using Trizol reagent, and RNA quality was checked on an Agilent 2100 Bioanalyzer. For repertoire sequencing, TCR beta CDR3 regions were amplified from RNA transcripts. The first round was an RT-PCR using HTBI primers with the Qiagen OneStep RT-PCR kit, and this first round was followed by a second-round multiplex PCR, then size selection and purification. Sequencing of the libraries was carried out on an Illumina HiSeq2000 in paired-end mode with 100 bp reads. The source study handled its data this way. SOAPnuke was used to process the reads, throwing out any read that had adapters, had uncalled bases, had a mean Phred below 15, or lacked an exact constant-primer or identifier match. COPE v1.2.5 was used to merge high-quality paired reads. Each unique nucleotide sequence was treated as a clonotype, and MiTCR v1.1 was used to align the clonotypes to the IMGT TRB V, D and J references. The analysis was limited to V-J combinations with a frequency above 0.0001, which together covered 99% to 99.2% of repertoires. A TCR clonal expansion and chaos score per V-J combination was defined as the ratio of F50 clonal expansion to chaos observed in the TCRdist matrix. Welch's t-statistics and random forest were used to reduce features to about a dozen V-J combinations, which were fed into a naive Bayes classifier. Thyroid-blood repertoire similarity was quantified with the Morisita-Horn index. TCRdb passed the public sequencing reads through fastp at Q25 and MiXCR, retaining productive beta sequences. Rows with one shared CDR3 protein collapse into an entry with the most common genes and DNA. The V and J calls were not made by the authors but by TCRdb's processing. This sample has 580,000 or so distinct CDR3 sequences in its table, and just under 40% of those were observed once. The ten top clones hold 3.5% to 4.5% of the sample.

The investigation overall reported the following: Sample size was not statistically predetermined, and group allocation was not concealed from the investigators. In validation, the model predicted ophthalmopathy progression with 55% to 71% sensitivity and around 72% specificity; fewer than 15 predicted patients were CT-confirmed with GO in a median of about 7.1 months. In cross-validation, the 13-signature model distinguished ophthalmopathy from stable hyperthyroidism with about 90% sensitivity and about 81% specificity, while in the test set the corresponding values were roughly 80% and 75%. Most of the expanded thyroid clonotypes with a frequency above 0.001 were also detected in blood, and it was suggested that the thyroid immune response may be reflected by blood repertoires.

From its cysteine to its phenylalanine, the CDR3 spans 13 amino acids. Only the CDR3 portion is preserved as DNA: 39 bases, with reading frame beginning at the first base. Relative to germline, V is missing 4 bases and J is missing 5 bases, with 4 bases of the junction outside any gene match. This clonotype was seen a few times. What this receptor recognizes is not known. No base qualities exist here, and no much larger clone lies one base off it. The sequence derives from an adult man with Graves' hyperthyroidism. The rearranged segments are TRBV12-3 or TRBV12-4 and TRBJ2-5, with 7 middle bases fitting TRBD2. The source material was peripheral blood or thyroid tissue (not recorded which). The CDR3 region: CASSYTSAETQYF. The DNA is TGTGCCAGCAGTTATACTAGCGCGGAGACCCAGTACTTC.